These 22 T cell receptor beta chains were all obtained from the same sample, sequenced in a study of shared clonotypes between healthy human individuals (dated by TCRdb to 2018 to 2020). To prepare the library, the immunoSEQ multiplex PCR assay was applied. TCRdb took over this immuneACCESS table, retaining in-frame rearrangements with V and J assigned. Such tables are incomplete; in checked studies, under half of the missing clones stem from an unresolved V gene, and the remainder is unexplained. Counted in this sample were hundreds of thousands of clones; 74% of them appeared once. The ten largest clones take up more than 1.5% of the sample. The source material was memory CD4+ T cells sorted from blood. This sample's cell subset or site label indicates: CD45RA-negative fraction. The receptors stem from a woman in her twenties or thirties in good health.

This chain links TRBV28 with TRBJ1-2; the D is unclear. The CDR3 extends over 15 amino acids. Trimming left V 6 bases short and J 0 bases short, with 14 bases between. CDR1 and CDR2 from the germline V gene are MDHEN and SYDVKM. CDR3 protein: CASSPRGPANYGYTF. The CDR3 DNA follows: TGTGCCAGCAGCCCACGTGGACCCGCTAACTATGGCTACACCTTC.

The rearrangement links TRBV5-8 to TRBJ2-1, with D maybe TRBD2 (6 bases). The germline V gene has CDR1 SGHTS and CDR2 YDEGEE. The CDR3 totals 18 residues. V lost 0 bases and J 9 bases, leaving 25 bases between the germline ends. Here the CDR3 reads CASSLGASSVRMGGEQFF. The CDR3 DNA reads as TGTGCCAGCAGCTTGGGGGCCTCTAGCGTTAGAATGGGTGGTGAGCAGTTCTTC.

This clone has a handful of counts. V gene TRBV6-5 combines with J gene TRBJ2-5, with D possibly called TRBD1 or TRBD2 (5 bases each). Germline assignment: CDR1 MNHEY and CDR2 SVGAGI. Trimming took off 7 bases at V and 7 bases at J, with 13 bases between the two ends. The CDR3 extends over 12 amino acids. For the CDR3, the DNA is TGTGCCAGCATGGGGGTTCTAGGGACCCAGTACTTC. Translated, it gives CASMGVLGTQYF.

The rearrangement joins TRBV7-9 to TRBJ1-1, with D possibly TRBD1 on 6 matching bases. The CDR3 is 13 residues long. Trimming removed 1 base from V and 7 bases from J, with 10 bases in between. The germline gives CDR1 SEHNR, CDR2 FQNEAQ (reference sequence). The chain's CDR3 is CASSLEGRGEAFF. CDR3 nucleotides: TGTGCCAGCAGCTTAGAGGGCAGGGGTGAAGCTTTCTTT. The full variable domain, rest sourced from reference TRBV7-9 and TRBJ1-1, is DTGVSQNPRHKITKRGQNVTFRCDPISEHNRLYWYRQTLGQGPEFLTYFQNEAQLEKSRLLSDRFSAERPKGSFSTLEIQRTEQGDSAMYLCASSLEGRGEAFFGQGTRLTVV.

As to this clone: Other DNA sequences of this sample code for an identical CDR3. The chain couples TRBV7-8 to TRBJ2-3, with TRBD1 as a possible D gene (6 bases). CDR1 and CDR2 from the germline V gene are SGHVS and FQNEAQ. CDR3 length equals 14 residues. Trimming took 4 bases from V and 4 from J, leaving 12 bases between them. CDR3 region: CASSSRGSSDTQYF. DNA for the CDR3: TGTGCCAGCAGCTCCAGGGGTAGCTCAGATACGCAGTATTTT.

CDR3 nucleotides: TGTGCCATCAGTGAAGCTAGCGGGAGGGCCGGTCTAGCCAAAAACATTCAGTACTTC. Translated, it gives CAISEASGRAGLAKNIQYF. V usage is TRBV10-3 and J usage is TRBJ2-4; TRBD2 aligns across 12 bases. The length of the CDR3 is 19 residues. Germline V gene sequence: CDR1 ENHRY, CDR2 SYGVKD. Trimming took 3 bases from V and 0 from J; bases not matched to a gene: 9.

Note on this clone: In the same sample, other DNA sequences code for this CDR3. The rearrangement joins TRBV2 to TRBJ2-2, with 8 bases fitting TRBD2. Germline V lookup: CDR1 SNHLY, CDR2 FYNNEI. J was trimmed by 5 bases and V by 6 bases; bases with no gene match: 5. This CDR3 region has 14 residues. Here the CDR3 reads CASRDRGGTGELFF. CDR3 DNA: TGTGCCAGCAGGGACCGGGGGGGAACCGGGGAGCTGTTTTTT. Drawing the rest from reference TRBV2 and TRBJ2-2, the complete variable domain is EPEVTQTPSHQVTQMGQEVILRCVPISNHLYFYWYRQILGQKVEFLVSFYNNEISEKSEIFDDQFSVERPDGSNFTLKIRSTKLEDSAMYFCASRDRGGTGELFFGEGSRLTVL.

The chain links TRBV11-2 to TRBJ2-2; no clear D gene. Per the germline V gene, CDR1 is SGHAT and CDR2 is FQNNGV. The CDR3 is 12 residues long. V dropped 5 bases and J dropped 4 bases, with 5 bases sitting between them. The CDR3 spells CASSQSTGELFF. DNA for the CDR3: TGTGCCAGCAGCCAGAGCACCGGGGAGCTGTTTTTT.

The chain recombines TRBV23-1 with TRBJ1-5; D is perhaps TRBD1 (6 bases). TRBV23-1 qualifies as an ORF whose function is uncertain. V lost 3 bases and J lost 9, with 21 bases in between. This CDR3 has 16 amino acids. DNA for the CDR3: TGCGCCAGCAGTCACCGTGGACAGAGGGGCCGTCGGCCCCAGCATTTT. It yields the protein CASSHRGQRGRRPQHF.

This clone was seen once. The chain employs TRBV10-3 and TRBJ2-3; D gene unclear. CDR3 length: 14 residues. Germline lookup yields CDR1 ENHRY and CDR2 SYGVKD. V gave up 0 bases and J gave up 0 bases, with 4 bases separating them. The CDR3 spells CAISESTSTDTQYF. Here the CDR3 DNA reads TGTGCCATCAGTGAGTCGACGAGCACAGATACGCAGTATTTT.

This chain connects TRBV2 to TRBJ2-3; D is unresolved. Germline-derived CDR1 and CDR2 are SNHLY and FYNNEI. This CDR3 region has 16 residues. V shed 4 bases and J shed 0 bases, with 14 bases lying between them. For the CDR3, the DNA is TGTGCCAGCAGTGTAGATGCCCGCACCAGCACAGATACGCAGTATTTT. It is translated as CASSVDARTSTDTQYF.

This chain connects TRBV21-1 to TRBJ2-7; TRBD1 was called by the table and not checked on the DNA. TRBV21-1 is described as a pseudogene. The length of the CDR3 is 18 residues. CDR3: CASSKKNGKLDRSYEQYF. CDR3 DNA sequence: TGTGCCAGCAGCAAAAAAAACGGGAAACTCGACAGGTCCTACGAGCAGTACTTC.

The J gene is TRBJ1-2, the V gene TRBV28; 7 bases align to TRBD1. CDR1 and CDR2 from the germline V gene are MDHEN and SYDVKM. V lost 6 bases, J lost 4 bases, and 5 bases stayed unmatched. The CDR3 extends over 13 amino acids. In DNA, the CDR3 is TGTGCCAGCAGCACCGGGACAGCCTATGGCTACACCTTC. Its translation is CASSTGTAYGYTF.

There are a few counts of this clone. The CDR3 spells CASSEAAISGNTIYF. As DNA, the CDR3 is TGTGCCAGCAGTGAAGCTGCGATCTCTGGAAACACCATATATTTT. The rearrangement joins TRBV6-1 to TRBJ1-3; D is unclear. This CDR3 spans 15 amino acids. V lost 0 bases, J lost 0 bases, and 6 bases lay in between. Germline loops: CDR1 MNHNS, CDR2 SASEGT.

This clone came up once. The genes are TRBV18 and TRBJ1-5; D remains unclear. Germline assignment: CDR1 KGHSH and CDR2 LQKENI. The CDR3 totals 14 residues. V lost 6 bases and J 1 base, leaving 10 bases between the germline ends. CDR3 in DNA: TGTGCCAGCTCGACCCGAGGAAGCAATCAGCCCCAGCATTTT. Translating gives CASSTRGSNQPQHF.

This chain links TRBV11-2 with TRBJ1-1; the D gene is possibly TRBD1 (5 bases). The germline gives CDR1 SGHAT, CDR2 FQNNGV. This CDR3 region has 12 residues. The V and J ends lost 5 bases and 5 bases respectively, with 9 bases between them. The CDR3 DNA follows: TGTGCCAGCAGCCCCAGGGTTACTGAAGCTTTCTTT. It specifies CASSPRVTEAFF.

This chain uses TRBV6-5 with TRBJ2-7, with D possibly being TRBD1 (6 bases). Germline CDR1 MNHEY, CDR2 SVGAGI. CDR3 length: 15 amino acids. V gave up 9 bases and J gave up 4 bases, with 22 bases separating them. The CDR3 nucleotides read TGTGCCAGTCAGGGGAGAGTCGGAGGCTGGTACGAGCAGTACTTC. Its protein is CASQGRVGGWYEQYF.

The gene calls are TRBV10-2 and TRBJ2-7; D perhaps matches TRBD1 (6 bases). This CDR3 is built from 12 residues. Per the germline V gene, CDR1 is WSHSY and CDR2 is SAAADI. The V and J ends lost 7 bases and 4 bases respectively, with 11 bases between them. Written as DNA, the CDR3 is TGCGCCAGCAACCAAGGGGGATACGAGCAGTACTTC. Residues: CASNQGGYEQYF.

Comments on this clone: A much larger clone differs by one base, so this may be a read error. The gene calls are TRBV4-1 and TRBJ1-4; 9 bases are shared with TRBD1. The CDR3 is made up of 18 amino acids. Germline V CDR1 and CDR2: MGHRA, YSYEKL. The CDR3 loop reads CVSSQGNFGTGLGEKLFF. The CDR3 bases are TGCGTCAGCAGCCAAGGCAATTTTGGGACAGGGCTAGGAGAAAAACTGTTTTTT.

The chain employs TRBV4-1 and TRBJ1-2, with TRBD1 identical over 7 bases. Germline V gene sequence: CDR1 MGHRA, CDR2 YSYEKL. The CDR3 covers 17 residues. J lost 4 bases, V lost 3 bases, and 14 bases had no gene match. The CDR3 DNA reads TGCGCCAGCAGCCACACCTATGCCGGGACAGCTATCTATGGCTACACCTTC. Its translation is CASSHTYAGTAIYGYTF.

V is TRBV4-2 and J is TRBJ1-5, with 8 positions matching TRBD1. V shed 4 bases and J 2 bases; nucleotides not matched to a gene: 7. Germline V gene data show CDR1 as LGHNA and CDR2 as YNFKEQ. This CDR3 comprises 16 residues. The chain's CDR3 is CASSRQDRAGNQPQHF. In DNA form, the CDR3 reads TGTGCCAGCAGCCGTCAGGACAGGGCGGGCAATCAGCCCCAGCATTTT.

This clone has just a few counts. Other DNA sequences within the sample encode an identical CDR3. The chain couples TRBV19 to TRBJ1-5, with no clear D. CDR1 is LNHDA, CDR2 SQIVND, per germline (reference sequence). There are 13 residues in the CDR3. V was shortened by 2 bases and J by 4 bases, with 6 bases between the two germline ends. CDR3 in DNA: TGTGCCAGTAGTATAAAGGTGAATCAGCCCCAGCATTTT. This encodes CASSIKVNQPQHF.